What follows is one T cell receptor beta chain and its context. Its antigen remains unknown. These data come from a study of graft-versus-host responses after intestinal transplantation. There are 16 residues in the CDR3. The V segment lost 8 bases and the J segment 2 bases; nucleotides outside the gene matches: 12. The germline gives CDR1 LNHDA, CDR2 SQIVND (reference sequence). Here immunoSEQ multiplex PCR was the method, and the copy in TCRdb shows in-frame clones only, minus some. The table includes tens of thousands of clones, 91% detected once. The source was unstimulated CD4+ T cells sorted from spleen or lymph node cells, collected before intestinal transplant. This receptor was identified in a human donor who received an intestinal transplant. The chain is built from TRBV19 and TRBJ1-2; 9 bases line up with TRBD1. CDR3 amino acids: CASWTGTGTGNYGYTF. CDR3 in DNA: TGTGCCAGTTGGACCGGGACAGGGACGGGAAACTATGGCTACACCTTC. Full variable domain (remainder filled in from reference TRBV19 and TRBJ1-2): DGGITQSPKYLFRKEGQNVTLSCEQNLNHDAMYWYRQDPGQGLRLIYYSQIVNDFQKGDIAEGYSVSREKKESFPLTVTSAQKNPTAFYLCASWTGTGTGNYGYTFGSGTRLTVV.